The clone carrying this TCR beta chain has a single count. The target antigen is unknown. The data belong to a study of CD8 T cells in Susac syndrome. Whole-study results and caveats: Regarding the TCR sequencing and HLA analysis, the study admitted that a relatively small number of individuals were involved.

Germline-derived CDR1 and CDR2 are LGHDT and YNNKEL (reference sequence). Trimming took 5 bases from V and 10 from J, leaving 18 bases between them. The CDR3 runs to 14 residues. After extraction with the RNeasy kit, about 0.5 to 1 ug of the RNA was reverse transcribed using random hexamers. TCRdb itself ran the immunoSEQ multiplex PCR reads through MiXCR, one entry per CDR3 protein. The sample lists about 210,000 distinct CDR3 sequences, 95% seen once, with 0.095% in the top ten. Sample: CD4+ T cells from PBMCs. This TCR was recovered from a human donor with multiple sclerosis. The rearrangement joins TRBV3-1 to TRBJ2-1; D is unresolved. The CDR3 protein is CASSSRPEGLEQFF. DNA for the CDR3: TGTGCCAGCAGCTCAAGGCCCGAAGGATTGGAGCAGTTCTTC.